The source of this T cell receptor beta chain is a study of T cell changes during pregnancy in multiple sclerosis. Trimming pared 2 bases from V and 8 bases from J, leaving 10 bases between. The CDR3 is 13 residues long. Germline assignment: CDR1 SGHDN and CDR2 FVKESK. This table comes from immunoSEQ multiplex PCR, and its TCRdb copy is limited to in-frame clones, with some not included. The sample has 50,000 to 65,000 clones, approximately 93% seen once. The TCR comes from a female donor with multiple sclerosis, enrolled in a pregnancy study. V is TRBV14 and J is TRBJ2-1, with a possible D match to TRBD2 (6 bases). The sample was CD8+ T cells from peripheral blood mononuclear cells, taken in the second trimester of pregnancy. Here the CDR3 DNA reads TGTGCCAGCAGCCAACCCCCGGGAGATGAGCAGTTCTTC. Protein product: CASSQPPGDEQFF.